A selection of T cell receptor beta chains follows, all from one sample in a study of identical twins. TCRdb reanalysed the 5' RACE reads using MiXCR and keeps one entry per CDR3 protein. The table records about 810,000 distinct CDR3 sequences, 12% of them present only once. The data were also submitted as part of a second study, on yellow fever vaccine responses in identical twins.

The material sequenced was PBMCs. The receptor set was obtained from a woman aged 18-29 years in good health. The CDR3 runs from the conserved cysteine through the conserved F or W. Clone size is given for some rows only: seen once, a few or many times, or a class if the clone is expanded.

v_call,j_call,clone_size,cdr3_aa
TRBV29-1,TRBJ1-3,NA,CSVEVGTAGNTIYF
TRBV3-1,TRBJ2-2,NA,CASSWTTANTGELFF
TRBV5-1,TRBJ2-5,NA,CASSRIRAQTPPRETQYF
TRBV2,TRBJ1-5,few,CASSEEVMEPQHF
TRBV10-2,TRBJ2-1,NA,CASSESGTSGEQFF
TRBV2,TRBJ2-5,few,CATSPLGSQETQYF
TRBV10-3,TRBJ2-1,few,CAISSTSGGTMEQFF
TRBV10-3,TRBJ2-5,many,CATQMERSQETQYF
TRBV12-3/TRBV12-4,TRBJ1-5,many,CASSGPLISNQPQHF
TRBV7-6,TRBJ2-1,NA,CASSSLQDSQFF
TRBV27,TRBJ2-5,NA,CASSLWGKQETQYF
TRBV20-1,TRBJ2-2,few,CSARYPPKTGSHTGELFF
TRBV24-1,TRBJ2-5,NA,CATRSSGTGETQYF
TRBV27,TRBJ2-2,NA,CASSDRALAGELFF
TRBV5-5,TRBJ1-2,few,CASSLYSGENYGYTF
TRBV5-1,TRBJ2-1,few,CASSLEASAYNEQFF
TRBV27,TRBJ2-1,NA,CASSTRGGEYNEQFF
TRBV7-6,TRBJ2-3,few,CASSPVVSSPDTQYF
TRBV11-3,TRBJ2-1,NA,CASSLDLDGSSYNEQFF
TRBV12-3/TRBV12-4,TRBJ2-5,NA,CASSLLVGSLEEETQYF
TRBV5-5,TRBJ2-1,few,CASSFPDGFGEQFF
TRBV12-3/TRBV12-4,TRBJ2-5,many,CASSPTGGGETQYF
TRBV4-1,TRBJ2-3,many,CASSQVGTGGPTDTQYF